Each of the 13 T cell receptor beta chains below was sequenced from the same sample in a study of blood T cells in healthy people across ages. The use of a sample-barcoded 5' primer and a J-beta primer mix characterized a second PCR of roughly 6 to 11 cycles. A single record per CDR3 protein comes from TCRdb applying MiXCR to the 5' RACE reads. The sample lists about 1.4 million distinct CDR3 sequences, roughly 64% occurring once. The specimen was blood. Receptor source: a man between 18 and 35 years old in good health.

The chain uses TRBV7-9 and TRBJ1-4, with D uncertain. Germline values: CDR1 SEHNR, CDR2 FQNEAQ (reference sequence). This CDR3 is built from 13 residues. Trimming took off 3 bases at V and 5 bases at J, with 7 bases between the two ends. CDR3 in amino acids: CASSLEGNEKLFF. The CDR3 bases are TGTGCCAGCAGCTTGGAGGGAAATGAAAAACTGTTTTTT.

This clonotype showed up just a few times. Written as DNA, the CDR3 is TGTGCCAGCAGCCAAGGCCGGGACTATTGGGGCTACACCTTC. Translated: CASSQGRDYWGYTF. The rearrangement links TRBV4-2 to TRBJ1-2; a possible D gene is TRBD1 (5 bases). In germline, CDR1 is LGHNA, CDR2 YNFKEQ. V lost 1 base to trimming and J lost 8 bases, with 14 bases between them. The CDR3 is 14 residues long.

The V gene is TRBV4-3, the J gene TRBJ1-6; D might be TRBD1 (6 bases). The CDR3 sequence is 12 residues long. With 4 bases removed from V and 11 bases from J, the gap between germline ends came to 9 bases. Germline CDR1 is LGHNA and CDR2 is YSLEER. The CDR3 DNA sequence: TGCGCCAGCAGCCTAGGGGGTACACCCCTCCACTTT. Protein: CASSLGGTPLHF.

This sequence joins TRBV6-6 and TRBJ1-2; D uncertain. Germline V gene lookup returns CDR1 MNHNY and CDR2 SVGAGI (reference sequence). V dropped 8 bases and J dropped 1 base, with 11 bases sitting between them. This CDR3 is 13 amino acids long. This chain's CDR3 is CASEMGVNYGYTF. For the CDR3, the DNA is TGTGCCAGCGAGATGGGAGTTAACTATGGCTACACCTTC.

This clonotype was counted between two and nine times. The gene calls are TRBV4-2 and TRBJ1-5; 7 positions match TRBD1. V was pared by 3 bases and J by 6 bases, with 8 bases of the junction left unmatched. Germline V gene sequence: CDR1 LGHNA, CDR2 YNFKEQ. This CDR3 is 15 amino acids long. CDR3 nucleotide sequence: TGTGCCAGCAGCCAGGGAGACAGGGTCGGTCAGCCCCAGCATTTT. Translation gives CASSQGDRVGQPQHF.

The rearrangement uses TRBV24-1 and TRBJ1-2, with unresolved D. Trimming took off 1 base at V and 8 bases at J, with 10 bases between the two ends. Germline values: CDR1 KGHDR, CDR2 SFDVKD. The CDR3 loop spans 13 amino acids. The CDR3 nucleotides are TGTGCCACCAGTGATTTCTCCGCTGGCGGCTACACCTTC. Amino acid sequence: CATSDFSAGGYTF.

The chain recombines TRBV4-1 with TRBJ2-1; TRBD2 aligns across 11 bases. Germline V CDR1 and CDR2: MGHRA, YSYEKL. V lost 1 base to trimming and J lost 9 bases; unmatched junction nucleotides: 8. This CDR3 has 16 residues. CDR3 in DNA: TGCGCCAGCAGCCAAGCGCGGCTAGCGGGAGGCACTGAGCAGTTCTTC. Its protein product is CASSQARLAGGTEQFF.

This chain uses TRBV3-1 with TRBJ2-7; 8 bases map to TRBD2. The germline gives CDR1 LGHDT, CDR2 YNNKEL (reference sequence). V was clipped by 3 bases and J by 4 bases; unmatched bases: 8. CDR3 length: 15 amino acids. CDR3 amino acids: CASSHGLADQYEQYF. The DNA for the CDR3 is TGTGCCAGCAGCCACGGACTAGCAGACCAATACGAGCAGTACTTC.

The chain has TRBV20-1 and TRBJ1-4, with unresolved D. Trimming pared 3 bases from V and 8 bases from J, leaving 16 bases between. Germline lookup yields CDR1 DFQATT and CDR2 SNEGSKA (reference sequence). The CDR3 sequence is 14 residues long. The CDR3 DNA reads TGCAGTGCTAGTACCGAACACGGTCGCGAAAAACTGTTTTTT. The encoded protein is CSASTEHGREKLFF.

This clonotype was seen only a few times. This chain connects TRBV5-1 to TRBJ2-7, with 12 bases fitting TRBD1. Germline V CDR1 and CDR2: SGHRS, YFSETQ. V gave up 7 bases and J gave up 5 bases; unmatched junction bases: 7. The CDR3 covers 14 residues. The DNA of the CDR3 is TGCGCCAGCGCTTCCGGGACAGGGGGCAACGAGCAGTACTTC. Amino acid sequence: CASASGTGGNEQYF.

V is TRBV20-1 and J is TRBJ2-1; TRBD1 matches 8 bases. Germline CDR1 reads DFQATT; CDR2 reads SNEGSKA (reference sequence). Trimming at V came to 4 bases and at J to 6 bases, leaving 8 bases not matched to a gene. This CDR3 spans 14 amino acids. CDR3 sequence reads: CSATQGASINEQFF. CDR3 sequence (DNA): TGCAGTGCTACCCAGGGGGCGTCAATCAATGAGCAGTTCTTC.

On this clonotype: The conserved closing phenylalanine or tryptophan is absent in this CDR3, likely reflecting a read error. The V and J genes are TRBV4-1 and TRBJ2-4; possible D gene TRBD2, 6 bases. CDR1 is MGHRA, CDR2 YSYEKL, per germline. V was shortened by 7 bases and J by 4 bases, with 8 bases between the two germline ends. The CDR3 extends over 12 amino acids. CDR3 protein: CASTGLKNIQYC. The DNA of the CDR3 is TGCGCCAGCACCGGACTAAAAAACATTCAGTACTGC.

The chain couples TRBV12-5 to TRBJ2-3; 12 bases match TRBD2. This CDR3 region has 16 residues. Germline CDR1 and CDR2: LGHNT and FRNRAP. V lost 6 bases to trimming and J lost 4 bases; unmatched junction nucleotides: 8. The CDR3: CASGDLAGGPADTQYF. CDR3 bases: TGTGCTAGTGGGGACCTAGCGGGAGGGCCCGCAGATACGCAGTATTTT.